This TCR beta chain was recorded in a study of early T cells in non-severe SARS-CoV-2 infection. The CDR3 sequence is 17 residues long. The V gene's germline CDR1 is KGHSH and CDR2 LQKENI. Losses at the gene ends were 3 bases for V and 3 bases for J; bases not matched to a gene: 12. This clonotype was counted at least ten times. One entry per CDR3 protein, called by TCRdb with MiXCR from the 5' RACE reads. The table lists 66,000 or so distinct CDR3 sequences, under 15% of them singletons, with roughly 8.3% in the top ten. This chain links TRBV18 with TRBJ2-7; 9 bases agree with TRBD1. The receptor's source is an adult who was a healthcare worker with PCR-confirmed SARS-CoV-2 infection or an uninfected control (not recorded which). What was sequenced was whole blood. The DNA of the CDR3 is TGTGCCAGCTCACCCTTGCCCCCGGGACAGGGAGGCTACGAGCAGTACTTC. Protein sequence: CASSPLPPGQGGYEQYF.